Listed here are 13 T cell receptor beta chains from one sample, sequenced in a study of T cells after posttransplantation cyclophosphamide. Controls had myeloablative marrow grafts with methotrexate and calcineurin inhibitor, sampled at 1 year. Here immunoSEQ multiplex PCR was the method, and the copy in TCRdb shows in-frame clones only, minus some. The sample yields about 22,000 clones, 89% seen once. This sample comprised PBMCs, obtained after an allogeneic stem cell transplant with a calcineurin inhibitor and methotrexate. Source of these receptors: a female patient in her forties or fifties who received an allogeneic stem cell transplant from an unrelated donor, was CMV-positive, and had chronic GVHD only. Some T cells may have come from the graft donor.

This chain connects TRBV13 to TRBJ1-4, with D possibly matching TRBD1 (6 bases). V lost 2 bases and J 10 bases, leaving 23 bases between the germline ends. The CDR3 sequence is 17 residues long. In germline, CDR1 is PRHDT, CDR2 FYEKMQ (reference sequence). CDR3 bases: TGTGCCAGCAGCTTATCTACCCCGGGACAAAGGACCGGAAAACTGTTTTTT. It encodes CASSLSTPGQRTGKLFF.

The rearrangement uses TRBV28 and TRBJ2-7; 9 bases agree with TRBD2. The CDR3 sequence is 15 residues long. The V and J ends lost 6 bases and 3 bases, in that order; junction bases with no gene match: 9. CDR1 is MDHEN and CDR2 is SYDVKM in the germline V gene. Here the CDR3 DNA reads TGTGCCAGCAGCCCATTGACTAGCGGTAGCTACGAGCAGTACTTC. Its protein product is CASSPLTSGSYEQYF.

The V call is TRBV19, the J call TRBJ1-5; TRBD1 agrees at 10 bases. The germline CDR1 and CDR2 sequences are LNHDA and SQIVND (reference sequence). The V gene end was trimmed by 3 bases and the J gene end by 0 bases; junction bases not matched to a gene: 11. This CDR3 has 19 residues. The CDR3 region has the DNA TGTGCCAGTAGTATCCTCCCGGGACAGGGGTTTGGTAGCAATCAGCCCCAGCATTTT. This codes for CASSILPGQGFGSNQPQHF. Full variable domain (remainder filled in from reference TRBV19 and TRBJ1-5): DGGITQSPKYLFRKEGQNVTLSCEQNLNHDAMYWYRQDPGQGLRLIYYSQIVNDFQKGDIAEGYSVSREKKESFPLTVTSAQKNPTAFYLCASSILPGQGFGSNQPQHFGDGTRLSIL.

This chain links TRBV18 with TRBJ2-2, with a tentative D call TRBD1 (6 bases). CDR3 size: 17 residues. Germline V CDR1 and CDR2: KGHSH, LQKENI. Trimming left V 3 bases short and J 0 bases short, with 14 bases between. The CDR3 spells CASSPKPGTTNTGELFF. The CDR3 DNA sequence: TGTGCCAGCTCACCGAAGCCCGGGACAACGAACACCGGGGAGCTGTTTTTT. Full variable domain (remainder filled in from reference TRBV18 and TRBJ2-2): NAGVMQNPRHLVRRRGQEARLRCSPMKGHSHVYWYRQLPEEGLKFMVYLQKENIIDESGMPKERFSAEFPKEGPSILRIQQVVRGDSAAYFCASSPKPGTTNTGELFFGEGSRLTVL.

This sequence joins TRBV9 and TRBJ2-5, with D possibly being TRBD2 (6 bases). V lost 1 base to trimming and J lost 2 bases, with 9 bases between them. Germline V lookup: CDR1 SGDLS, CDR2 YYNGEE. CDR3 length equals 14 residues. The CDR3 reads CASSVSGRQETQYF. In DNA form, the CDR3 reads TGTGCCAGCAGCGTATCGGGGAGGCAAGAGACCCAGTACTTC.

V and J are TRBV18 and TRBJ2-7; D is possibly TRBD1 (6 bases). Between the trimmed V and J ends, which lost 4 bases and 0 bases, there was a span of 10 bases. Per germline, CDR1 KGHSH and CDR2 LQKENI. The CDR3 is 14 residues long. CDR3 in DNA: TGTGCCAGCTCACAAACAGGGCGCTCCTACGAGCAGTACTTC. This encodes CASSQTGRSYEQYF.

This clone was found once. CDR3 DNA: TGCAGTGCTAGAGGTGAGAGTGAGCAGTACTTC. It codes for CSARGESEQYF. J is TRBJ2-7 and V is TRBV20-1; D call uncertain. The CDR3 is made up of 11 amino acids. V lost 1 base, J lost 7 bases, and 8 bases lay in between. CDR1 and CDR2 from the germline V gene are DFQATT and SNEGSKA (reference sequence).

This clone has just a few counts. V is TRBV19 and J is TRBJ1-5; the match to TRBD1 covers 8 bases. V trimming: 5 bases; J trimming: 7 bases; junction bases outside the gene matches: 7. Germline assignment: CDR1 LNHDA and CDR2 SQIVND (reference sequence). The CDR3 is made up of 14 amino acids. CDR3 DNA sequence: TGTGCCAGTAGTCCGACAGGGGTCGGACAGCCCCAGCATTTT. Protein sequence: CASSPTGVGQPQHF.

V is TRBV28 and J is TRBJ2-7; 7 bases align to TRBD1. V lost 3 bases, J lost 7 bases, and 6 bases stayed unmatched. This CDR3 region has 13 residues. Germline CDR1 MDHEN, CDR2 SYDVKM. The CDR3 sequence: CASSFRTGEEQYF. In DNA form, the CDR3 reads TGTGCCAGCAGTTTCAGGACAGGTGAAGAGCAGTACTTC.

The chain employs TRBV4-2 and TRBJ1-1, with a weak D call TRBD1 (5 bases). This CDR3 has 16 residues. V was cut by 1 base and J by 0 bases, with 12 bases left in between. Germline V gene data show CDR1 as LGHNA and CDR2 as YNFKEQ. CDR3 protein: CASSQAPGTMNTEAFF. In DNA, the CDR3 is TGTGCCAGCAGCCAAGCCCCCGGGACTATGAACACTGAAGCTTTCTTT.

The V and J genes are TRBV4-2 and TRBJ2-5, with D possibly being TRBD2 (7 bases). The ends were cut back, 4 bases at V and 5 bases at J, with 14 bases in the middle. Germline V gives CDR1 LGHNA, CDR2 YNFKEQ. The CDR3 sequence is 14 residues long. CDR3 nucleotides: TGTGCCAGCAGCCTGCAACAGGGAGGGGAGACCCAGTACTTC. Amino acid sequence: CASSLQQGGETQYF.

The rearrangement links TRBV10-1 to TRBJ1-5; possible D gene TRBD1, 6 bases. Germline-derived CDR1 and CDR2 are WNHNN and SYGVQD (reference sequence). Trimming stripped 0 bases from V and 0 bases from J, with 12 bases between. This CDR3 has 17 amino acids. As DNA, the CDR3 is TGCGCCAGCAGTGAGTCGGACAGAAACTATAGCAATCAGCCCCAGCATTTT. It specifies CASSESDRNYSNQPQHF.

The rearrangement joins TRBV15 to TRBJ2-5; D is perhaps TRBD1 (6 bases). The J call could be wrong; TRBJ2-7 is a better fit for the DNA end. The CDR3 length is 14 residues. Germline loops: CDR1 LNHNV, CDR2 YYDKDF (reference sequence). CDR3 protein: CATSRYRESYEQYF. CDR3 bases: TGTGCCACCAGCCGGTACAGGGAGTCCTACGAGCAGTACTTC.